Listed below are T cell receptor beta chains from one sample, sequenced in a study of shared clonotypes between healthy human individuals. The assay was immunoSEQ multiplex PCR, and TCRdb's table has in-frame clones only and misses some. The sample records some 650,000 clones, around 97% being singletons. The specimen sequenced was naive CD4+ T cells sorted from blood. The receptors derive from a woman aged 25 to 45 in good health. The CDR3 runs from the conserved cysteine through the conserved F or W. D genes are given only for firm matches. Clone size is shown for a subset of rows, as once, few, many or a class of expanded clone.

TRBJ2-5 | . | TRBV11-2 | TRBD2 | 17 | CASSLHPPSGRSETQYF | TGTGCCAGCAGCTTACACCCTCCTAGCGGGAGGTCAGAGACCCAGTACTTC
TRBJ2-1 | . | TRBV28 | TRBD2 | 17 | CASSLIAGSSSYNEQFF | TGTGCCAGCAGCCTTATAGCGGGTTCCTCCTCCTACAATGAGCAGTTCTTC
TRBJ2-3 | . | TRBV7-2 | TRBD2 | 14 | CASSLSGSLPRQYF | TGTGCCAGCAGTCTTAGCGGGAGCCTACCACGGCAGTATTTT
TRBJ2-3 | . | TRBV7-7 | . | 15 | CASSLGRGTTDTQYF | TGTGCCAGCAGCTTAGGTAGGGGGACAACAGATACGCAGTATTTT
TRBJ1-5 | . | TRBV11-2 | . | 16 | CASSLYVFEGNQPQHF | TGTGCCAGCAGCTTGTATGTATTTGAGGGTAATCAGCCCCAGCATTTT
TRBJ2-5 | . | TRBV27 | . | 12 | CAGRQGYETQYF | TGTGCCGGGAGGCAGGGGTACGAGACCCAGTACTTC
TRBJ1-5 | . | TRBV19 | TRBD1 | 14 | CASSIEQGDQPQHF | TGTGCCAGTAGTATCGAACAGGGGGATCAGCCCCAGCATTTT
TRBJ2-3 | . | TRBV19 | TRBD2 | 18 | CASSASATSGLYTDTQYF | TGTGCCAGTAGTGCCTCAGCGACTAGCGGTCTCTACACAGATACGCAGTATTTT
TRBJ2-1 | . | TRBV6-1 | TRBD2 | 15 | CASSELAGSYNEQFF | TGTGCCAGCAGTGAGCTAGCGGGCTCCTACAATGAGCAGTTCTTC
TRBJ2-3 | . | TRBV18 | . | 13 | CASSPTRADTQYF | TGTGCCAGCTCACCCACCAGGGCAGATACGCAGTATTTT
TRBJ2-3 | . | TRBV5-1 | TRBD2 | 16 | CASSPRTSFFIDTQYF | TGCGCCAGCAGCCCTAGGACTAGTTTTTTCATAGATACGCAGTATTTT
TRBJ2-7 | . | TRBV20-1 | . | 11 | CSVVGFYEQYF | TGCAGTGTGGTTGGGTTCTACGAGCAGTACTTC
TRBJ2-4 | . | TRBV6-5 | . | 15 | CASSYRGTAKNIQYF | TGTGCCAGCAGTTACCGGGGGACAGCCAAAAACATTCAGTACTTC
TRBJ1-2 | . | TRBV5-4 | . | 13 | CASSLDRGYGYTF | TGTGCCAGCAGCTTGGACAGAGGCTATGGCTACACCTTC
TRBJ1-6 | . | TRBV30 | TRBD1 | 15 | CAWSHPGTGKPPLHF | TGTGCCTGGAGTCACCCCGGGACAGGGAAGCCACCTCTCCACTTT
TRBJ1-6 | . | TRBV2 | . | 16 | CASKKGQTPRNSPLHF | TGTGCCAGCAAGAAGGGTCAGACCCCTAGGAATTCACCCCTCCACTTT
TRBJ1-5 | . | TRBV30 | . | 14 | CAWSPGGAGQPQHF | TGTGCCTGGAGTCCTGGGGGCGCCGGTCAGCCCCAGCATTTT
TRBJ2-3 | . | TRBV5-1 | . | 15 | CASSLTSPGTDTQYF | TGCGCCAGCAGCTTGACTTCTCCTGGCACAGATACGCAGTATTTT
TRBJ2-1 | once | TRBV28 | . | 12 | CASSSLGSREFF | TGTGCCAGCAGTTCGCTTGGGTCTCGGGAGTTCTTC
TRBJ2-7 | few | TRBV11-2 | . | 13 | CASSFAGSYEQYF | TGTGCCAGCAGCTTTGCGGGGAGCTACGAGCAGTACTTC
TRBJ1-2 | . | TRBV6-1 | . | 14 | CASRESQSYYGYTF | TGTGCCAGCAGGGAAAGCCAGAGTTACTATGGCTACACCTTC
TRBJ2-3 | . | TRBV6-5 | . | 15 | CASSLGGGGQNTQYF | TGTGCCAGCAGCCTTGGGGGCGGGGGCCAAAATACGCAGTATTTT
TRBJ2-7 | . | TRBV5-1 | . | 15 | CASRSTKGTSYEQYF | TGCGCCAGCCGATCAACAAAGGGCACCTCCTACGAGCAGTACTTC
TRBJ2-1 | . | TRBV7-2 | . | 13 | CASSLSDYNEQFF | TGTGCCAGCAGCTTAAGCGACTACAATGAGCAGTTCTTC
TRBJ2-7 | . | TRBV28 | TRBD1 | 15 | CASSSPGQVPYEQYF | TGTGCCAGCAGTTCCCCGGGACAGGTACCCTACGAGCAGTACTTC
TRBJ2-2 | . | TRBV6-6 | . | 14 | CASRTSAITGELFF | TGTGCCAGCAGAACCTCCGCCATCACCGGGGAGCTGTTTTTT
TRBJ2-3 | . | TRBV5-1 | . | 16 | CASSSHRGGNTDTQYF | TGCGCCAGCAGCTCCCACAGGGGGGGGAACACAGATACGCAGTATTTT
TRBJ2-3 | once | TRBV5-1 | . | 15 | CASSLAWAGQDTQYF | TGCGCCAGCAGCTTGGCTTGGGCAGGTCAAGATACGCAGTATTTT
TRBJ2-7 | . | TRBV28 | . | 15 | CASSPRGPVSSEQYF | TGTGCCAGCAGCCCCAGAGGTCCGGTAAGCAGCGAGCAGTACTTC
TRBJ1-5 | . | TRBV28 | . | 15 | CASSGGGADNQPQHF | TGTGCCAGCAGCGGCGGGGGGGCCGACAATCAGCCCCAGCATTTT
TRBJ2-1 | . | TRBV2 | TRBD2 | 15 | CASSEDASGVNEQFF | TGTGCCAGCAGTGAAGATGCTAGCGGGGTCAATGAGCAGTTCTTC
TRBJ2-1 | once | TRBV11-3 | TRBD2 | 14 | CASSSGSSYNEQFF | TGTGCCAGCTCCAGCGGGAGTAGTTACAATGAGCAGTTCTTC
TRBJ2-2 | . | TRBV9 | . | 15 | CASSVDSRNTGELFF | TGTGCCAGCAGCGTAGACTCTAGGAACACCGGGGAGCTGTTTTTT
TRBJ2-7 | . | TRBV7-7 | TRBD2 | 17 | CASSLRTGVAGGSEQYF | TGTGCCAGCAGCCTCCGAACAGGGGTAGCGGGAGGCTCCGAGCAGTACTTC
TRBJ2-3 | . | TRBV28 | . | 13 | CASSSDLGDTQYF | TGTGCCAGTTCGTCCGACCTCGGTGATACGCAGTATTTT
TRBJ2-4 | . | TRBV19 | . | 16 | CASSPGTSLAKNIQYF | TGTGCCAGTAGTCCCGGGACATCGCTAGCCAAAAACATTCAGTACTTC
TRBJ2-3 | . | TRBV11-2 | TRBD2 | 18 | CASSAATGLAGKGDTQYF | TGTGCCAGCAGCGCGGCAACGGGACTAGCGGGAAAAGGAGATACGCAGTATTTT
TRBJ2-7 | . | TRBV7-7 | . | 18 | CASSLGPSGGSGSYEQYF | TGTGCCAGCAGCTTGGGCCCATCGGGTGGTAGTGGGAGCTACGAGCAGTACTTC